A single sample is the source of the 26 T cell receptor beta chains below, sequenced in a study of cytomegalovirus exposure and HLA in healthy donors. The primer mix had 60 Vbeta and 13 Jbeta primers. Using immunoSEQ multiplex PCR, the repertoire was profiled, and TCRdb retains in-frame clones only, with some absent. The data show about 190,000 clones, with about 85% seen just once and around 0.98% held by the top ten. Sequencing used PBMCs. These receptors originate from a boy between 2 and 10 years old in good health and CMV-seronegative.

This chain joins TRBV19 and TRBJ1-2; D not resolved. Per the germline V gene, CDR1 is LNHDA and CDR2 is SQIVND (reference sequence). This CDR3 contains 15 residues. Trimming removed 4 bases from V and 2 bases from J, with 14 bases in between. DNA for the CDR3: TGTGCCAGTAGTAGGGAGAGGATTGTAAACTATGGCTACACCTTC. Translation: CASSRERIVNYGYTF.

This chain uses TRBV7-8 with TRBJ1-1, with D unclear. The CDR3 consists of 14 residues. CDR1 and CDR2 (germline): SGHVS, FQNEAQ. Trimming removed 5 bases from V and 4 bases from J, with 14 bases in between. The CDR3 reads CASSTSPGVTEAFF. In DNA, the CDR3 is TGTGCCAGCAGCACCAGCCCCGGGGTCACTGAAGCTTTCTTT.

This clone was found a few times. The chain has TRBV6-1 and TRBJ2-7; a possible D gene is TRBD1 (6 bases). CDR3 length equals 15 residues. CDR1 is MNHNS, CDR2 SASEGT, per germline. The V end was cut by 0 bases, the J end by 3 bases, with 12 bases between. CDR3 DNA sequence: TGTGCCAGCAGTGAAGCCCAGGACAGATACTACGAGCAGTACTTC. It is translated as CASSEAQDRYYEQYF.

The rearrangement joins TRBV28 to TRBJ1-2, with 9 positions matching TRBD1. Germline V gene data show CDR1 as MDHEN and CDR2 as SYDVKM. The CDR3 extends over 13 amino acids. The CDR3 loop reads CAIRRTGDYGYTF. In DNA, the CDR3 is TGTGCAATTAGGAGGACAGGGGACTATGGCTACACCTTC.

CDR3 protein: CARSLILFETGGHSPLHF. As DNA, the CDR3 is TGTGCCAGAAGCTTAATTTTATTCGAGACAGGGGGACATTCACCCCTCCACTTT. The V and J genes are TRBV5-3 and TRBJ1-6; the match to TRBD1 covers 9 bases. TRBV5-3 is flagged as an ORF with uncertain function. CDR3 size: 18 residues. With 2 bases clipped from V and 8 bases from J, the junction kept 14 bases outside the gene matches.

V is TRBV28 and J is TRBJ1-2; D may be TRBD1 (5 bases). V lost 6 bases and J lost 2, with 16 bases in between. CDR1 MDHEN and CDR2 SYDVKM come from the germline V gene. The CDR3 loop spans 15 amino acids. The CDR3 DNA sequence: TGTGCCAGCAGCTCCCGGGGGAGCGGCAACTATGGCTACACCTTC. It encodes CASSSRGSGNYGYTF.

V usage is TRBV28 and J usage is TRBJ2-2; the D gene is possibly TRBD1 (6 bases). The V gene lost 5 bases and the J gene lost 8 bases, with 12 bases spanning the gap. CDR1 and CDR2 (germline): MDHEN, SYDVKM. The CDR3 extends over 13 amino acids. The CDR3 sequence is CASSAVGTGELFF. In nucleotides, the CDR3 is TGTGCCAGCAGTGCGGTGGGGACAGGGGAGCTGTTTTTT.

The gene calls are TRBV9 and TRBJ2-7, with 7 bases that match TRBD2. V lost 3 bases to trimming and J lost 7 bases; unmatched junction nucleotides: 10. This CDR3 comprises 14 residues. Germline assignment: CDR1 SGDLS and CDR2 YYNGEE. CDR3 sequence reads: CASSASGRTEEQYF. The CDR3 DNA sequence: TGTGCCAGCAGCGCCTCCGGGAGGACGGAAGAGCAGTACTTC.

CDR3 sequence: CASSYPGLAGEDTQYF. The CDR3 DNA reads TGTGCCAGCAGCTACCCGGGACTAGCGGGAGAGGATACGCAGTATTTT. The chain uses TRBV9 and TRBJ2-3; 14 bases agree with TRBD2. J was trimmed by 6 bases and V by 4 bases; bases with no gene match: 7. This CDR3 is 16 amino acids long. Germline CDR1 is SGDLS and CDR2 is YYNGEE.

V is TRBV11-2 and J is TRBJ2-7; D not resolved. Germline V gene lookup returns CDR1 SGHAT and CDR2 FQNNGV. The CDR3 length is 17 residues. The V end was cut by 5 bases, the J end by 6 bases, with 26 bases between. CDR3 residues: CASSKNPTIRGTVEQYF. Here the CDR3 DNA reads TGTGCCAGCAGCAAAAACCCGACCATTCGAGGTACCGTCGAGCAGTACTTC.

This clone was picked up one time. This rearrangement joins TRBV19 to TRBJ2-5; 8 positions match TRBD1. The J call may be faulty, since TRBJ2-7 better matches the DNA end. Germline CDR1 and CDR2: LNHDA and SQIVND (reference sequence). The CDR3 is 14 residues long. The CDR3: CASMGLDRAGEQYF. For the CDR3, the DNA is TGTGCCAGTATGGGGCTGGACAGGGCTGGCGAGCAGTACTTC.

This chain links TRBV19 with TRBJ1-5, with D hard to call. V lost 6 bases to trimming and J lost 0 bases, with 9 bases between them. The CDR3 sequence is 14 residues long. Per the germline V gene, CDR1 is LNHDA and CDR2 is SQIVND (reference sequence). CDR3 loop: CASRPTPSNQPQHF. CDR3 nucleotides: TGTGCCAGTAGGCCTACCCCTAGCAATCAGCCCCAGCATTTT.

This chain connects TRBV28 to TRBJ2-4; 9 bases align to TRBD1. V lost 5 bases to trimming and J lost 7 bases; unmatched junction nucleotides: 9. The CDR3 consists of 15 residues. Germline V gene sequence: CDR1 MDHEN, CDR2 SYDVKM. CDR3 DNA: TGTGCCAGCAGTACCGCGGGACAGGGAGGGAACATTCAGTACTTC. Its protein is CASSTAGQGGNIQYF.

This rearrangement joins TRBV7-2 to TRBJ1-2; TRBD1 agrees at 7 bases. V gave up 6 bases and J gave up 4 bases; unmatched junction bases: 8. CDR1 is SGHTA, CDR2 FQGNSA, per germline. CDR3 length equals 14 residues. The CDR3 nucleotides read TGTGCCAGCAGTCGCCGGGACAGAAGCTATGGCTACACCTTC. It specifies CASSRRDRSYGYTF.

V gene TRBV6-1 combines with J gene TRBJ1-2; D is perhaps TRBD1 (6 bases). Looked up from germline, CDR1 is MNHNS and CDR2 is SASEGT. Trimming pared 6 bases from V and 6 bases from J, leaving 20 bases between. This CDR3 region has 15 residues. CDR3 nucleotide sequence: TGTGCCAGCAGCCTCCGGGGGGGCGTAACGGATGGCTACACCTTC. This sequence encodes CASSLRGGVTDGYTF.

This clone was seen only a few times. V and J are TRBV30 and TRBJ2-7; D gene uncertain. Deletions cut 1 base from V and 7 bases from J, with 14 bases between. The germline V gene has CDR1 GTSNPN and CDR2 SVGIG (reference sequence). CDR3 size: 13 residues. CDR3 in amino acids: CAWSADTIGEQYF. DNA for the CDR3: TGTGCCTGGAGTGCAGACACCATTGGGGAGCAGTACTTC.

This chain uses TRBV9 with TRBJ1-2; TRBD1 might be the D (6 bases). Germline V gene sequence: CDR1 SGDLS, CDR2 YYNGEE. V was trimmed by 3 bases and J by 5 bases, leaving 14 bases between them. There are 14 residues in the CDR3. DNA of the CDR3: TGTGCCAGCAGCGCCACAGGGTCGGGTTATGGCTACACCTTC. Its translation is CASSATGSGYGYTF.

The gene calls are TRBV30 and TRBJ2-7, with 8 bases matching TRBD2. Germline V CDR1 and CDR2: GTSNPN, SVGIG (reference sequence). The length of the CDR3 is 14 residues. With V trimmed by 1 base and J by 7 bases, 9 bases remained unmatched. CDR3 nucleotides: TGTGCCTGGAGTGGACTAGCGCCGGGGGGGGAGCAGTACTTC. Its protein product is CAWSGLAPGGEQYF.

This sequence joins TRBV11-2 and TRBJ2-7; TRBD2 agrees at 7 bases. Germline assignment: CDR1 SGHAT and CDR2 FQNNGV. This CDR3 is built from 16 residues. J lost 2 bases, V lost 4 bases, and 11 bases had no gene match. The CDR3 region has the DNA TGTGCCAGCAGCTCTCACCGTGGGGGGGTCCCCTACGAGCAGTACTTC. It encodes CASSSHRGGVPYEQYF. Together with reference TRBV11-2 and TRBJ2-7, the CDR3 gives the full variable domain: EAGVAQSPRYKIIEKRQSVAFWCNPISGHATLYWYQQILGQGPKLLIQFQNNGVVDDSQLPKDRFSAERLKGVDSTLKIQPAKLEDSAVYLCASSSHRGGVPYEQYFGPGTRLTVT.

The rearrangement uses TRBV7-9 and TRBJ2-3; 7 bases match TRBD2. Germline CDR1 is SEHNR and CDR2 is FQNEAQ (reference sequence). The CDR3 length is 15 residues. V lost 4 bases and J lost 3; bases outside the gene matches: 7. This chain's CDR3 is CASSSSPGGTDTQYF. The CDR3 DNA is TGTGCCAGCAGCTCCTCCCCGGGGGGTACAGATACGCAGTATTTT.

The rearrangement joins TRBV7-3 to TRBJ2-1; TRBD1 matches at 7 bases. Looked up from germline, CDR1 is SGHTA and CDR2 is FQGTGA. CDR3 length equals 14 residues. J gave up 5 bases and V 5 bases, and 6 bases lay outside the gene matches. The CDR3 sequence: CASSLRQGNNEQFF. Here the CDR3 DNA reads TGTGCCAGCAGCCTCCGACAGGGCAACAATGAGCAGTTCTTC.

This sequence joins TRBV28 and TRBJ2-7, with 9 bases that match TRBD1. CDR3 length: 14 amino acids. After removal of 6 bases from V and 2 bases from J, the junction contained 5 bases not matched to a gene. Germline CDR1 MDHEN, CDR2 SYDVKM. The CDR3: CASSMGTGTYEQYF. The CDR3 region has the DNA TGTGCCAGCAGCATGGGGACAGGGACCTACGAGCAGTACTTC.

This clone has only one observation. The chain has TRBV28 and TRBJ2-3, with 7 bases that match TRBD2. The J segment lost 3 bases and the V segment lost 6 bases, leaving 6 bases of the junction unmatched. The CDR3 is made up of 14 amino acids. From germline, CDR1 is MDHEN and CDR2 SYDVKM. As DNA, the CDR3 is TGTGCCAGCAGCCTACGAGCGGGAACAGATACGCAGTATTTT. This gives the protein CASSLRAGTDTQYF.

This clone was found once. This sequence joins TRBV30 and TRBJ2-5; a weak D match, TRBD2 (6 bases). The CDR3 extends over 14 amino acids. Germline V gene data show CDR1 as GTSNPN and CDR2 as SVGIG (reference sequence). Deletions cut 0 bases from V and 1 base from J, with 9 bases between. CDR3 sequence reads: CAWSVSGLQETQYF. The CDR3 coding sequence is TGTGCCTGGAGTGTAAGCGGGCTCCAAGAGACCCAGTACTTC.

The rearrangement uses TRBV19 and TRBJ1-2; D call uncertain. CDR3 length: 12 residues. The germline V gene has CDR1 LNHDA and CDR2 SQIVND (reference sequence). The germline V and J ends were trimmed by 3 bases and 7 bases, with 9 bases remaining between them. CDR3 DNA: TGTGCCAGTAGTATTCCGACGGGTGGCTACACCTTC. Amino acids: CASSIPTGGYTF.

The V call is TRBV19, the J call TRBJ1-1, with 9 nucleotides matching TRBD1. The V gene's germline CDR1 is LNHDA and CDR2 SQIVND (reference sequence). V lost 9 bases to trimming and J lost 4 bases; unmatched junction nucleotides: 6. The CDR3 spans 13 residues. In nucleotides, the CDR3 is TGTGCCAGCGGGGGACAGGGAGTCACTGAAGCTTTCTTT. This sequence encodes CASGGQGVTEAFF. Full variable domain (rest looked up from reference TRBV19 and TRBJ1-1): DGGITQSPKYLFRKEGQNVTLSCEQNLNHDAMYWYRQDPGQGLRLIYYSQIVNDFQKGDIAEGYSVSREKKESFPLTVTSAQKNPTAFYLCASGGQGVTEAFFGQGTRLTVV.